Only a few counts were recorded for the clone carrying this TCR beta chain. The data were taken from a study of control samples from healthy donors and cancer patients. This table comes from immunoSEQ multiplex PCR, and its TCRdb copy is limited to in-frame clones, with some not included. The table includes roughly 69,000 clones, around 80% detected once. The specimen sequenced was blood. The TCR comes from a man aged 55-75 years in good health.

CDR3 amino acids: CASSQRAREALHF. In DNA, the CDR3 is TGTGCCAGCAGCCAAAGAGCGAGGGAGGCCCTCCACTTT. The genes are TRBV14 and TRBJ1-6; no clear D. Germline loops: CDR1 SGHDN, CDR2 FVKESK. There are 13 residues in the CDR3. V was pared by 2 bases and J by 14 bases, with 13 bases between. The full variable domain, in which reference TRBV14 and TRBJ1-6 provide the parts outside the CDR3, is EAGVTQFPSHSVIEKGQTVTLRCDPISGHDNLYWYRRVMGKEIKFLLHFVKESKQDESGMPNNRFLAERTGGTYSTLKVQPAELEDSGVYFCASSQRAREALHFGNGTRLTVT.